This TCR beta chain was captured in a study of Graves' ophthalmopathy and Graves' hyperthyroidism. Looking at the study overall: Prior to any treatment, peripheral blood was collected at the time of initial diagnosis.

Amplification of the TCR beta CDR3 regions used RNA transcripts (as template). Following a first-round RT-PCR that used HTBI primers, a second-round multiplex PCR was carried out. TCRdb reprocessed the multiplex PCR reads via MiXCR and lists one record per CDR3 protein. The sample holds 600,000 to 950,000 distinct CDR3 sequences, 35% to 50% seen once. This clonotype appeared many times. There are 14 residues in the CDR3. Germline lookup yields CDR1 SGHTA and CDR2 FQGNSA. Trimming left V 6 bases short and J 1 base short, with 12 bases between. The V gene is TRBV7-2, the J gene TRBJ1-1; D unclear. The sequencing sample was made of peripheral blood. The sequence came from an adult man with Graves' ophthalmopathy. CDR3 sequence: CASSRQAANTEAFF. The CDR3 DNA reads TGTGCCAGCAGTCGCCAGGCAGCGAACACTGAAGCTTTCTTT.